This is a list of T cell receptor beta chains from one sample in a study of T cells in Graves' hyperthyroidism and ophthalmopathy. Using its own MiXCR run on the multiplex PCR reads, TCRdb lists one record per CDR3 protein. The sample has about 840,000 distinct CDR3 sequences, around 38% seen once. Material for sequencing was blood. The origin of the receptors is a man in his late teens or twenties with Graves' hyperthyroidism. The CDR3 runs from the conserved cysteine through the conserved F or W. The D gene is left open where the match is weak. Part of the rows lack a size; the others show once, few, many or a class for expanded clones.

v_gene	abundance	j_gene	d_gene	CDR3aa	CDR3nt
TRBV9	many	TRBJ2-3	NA	CASSVASDTQYF	TGTGCCAGCAGCGTAGCGTCTGATACGCAGTATTTT
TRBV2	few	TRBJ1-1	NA	CASSSGERNTEAFF	TGTGCCAGCAGCTCGGGAGAGAGGAACACTGAAGCTTTCTTT
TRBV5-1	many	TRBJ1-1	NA	CASSSQGVNTEAFF	TGTGCCAGCAGCTCACAGGGAGTAAACACTGAAGCTTTCTTT
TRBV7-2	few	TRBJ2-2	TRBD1	CASSLDLDRGQIGELFF	TGTGCCAGCAGCTTAGATCTGGACAGGGGGCAAATCGGGGAGCTGTTTTTT
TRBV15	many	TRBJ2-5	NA	CATSRVEGIRETQYF	TGTGCCACCAGCAGAGTGGAAGGGATTCGTGAGACCCAGTACTTC
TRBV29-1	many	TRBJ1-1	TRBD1	CSVDATGGNTEAFF	TGCAGCGTGGATGCGACAGGGGGGAACACTGAAGCTTTCTTT
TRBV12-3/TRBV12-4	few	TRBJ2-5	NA	CASTSTAGIETQYF	TGTGCCAGCACCTCAACCGCGGGGATAGAGACCCAGTACTTC
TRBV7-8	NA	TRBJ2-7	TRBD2	CASSVTSGRALEQYF	TGTGCCAGCAGCGTGACTAGCGGGAGGGCCCTTGAGCAGTACTTC
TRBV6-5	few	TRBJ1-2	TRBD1	CASSLAGQEGGYTF	TGTGCCAGCAGTTTGGCGGGACAGGAGGGTGGCTACACCTTC
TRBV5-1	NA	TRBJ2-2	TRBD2	CASSFGASGYTGELFF	TGCGCCAGCAGCTTTGGGGCTAGCGGATACACCGGGGAGCTGTTTTTT
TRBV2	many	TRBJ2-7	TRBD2	CASTGTSGYEQYF	TGTGCCAGCACGGGGACTAGCGGATACGAGCAGTACTTC
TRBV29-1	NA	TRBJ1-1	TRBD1	CSVARDRVLNTEAFF	TGCAGCGTCGCGCGGGACAGGGTGTTGAACACTGAAGCTTTCTTT
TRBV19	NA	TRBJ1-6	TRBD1	CASSIGTGDNSPLHF	TGTGCCAGTAGTATTGGGACAGGGGATAATTCACCCCTCCACTTT
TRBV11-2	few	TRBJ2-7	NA	CASSQGEARDYEQYF	TGTGCCAGCAGCCAAGGGGAAGCCAGAGACTACGAGCAGTACTTC
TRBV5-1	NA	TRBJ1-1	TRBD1	CASAPTGGDTEAFF	TGCGCCAGCGCCCCGACAGGGGGGGACACTGAAGCTTTCTTT
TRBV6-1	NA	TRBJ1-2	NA	CASSEAQRGGGYTF	TGTGCCAGCAGTGAAGCGCAGCGGGGGGGAGGCTACACCTTC
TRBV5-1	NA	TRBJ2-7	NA	CTSSLGREWAYEQYF	TGCACCAGCAGCTTGGGACGGGAGTGGGCGTACGAGCAGTACTTC
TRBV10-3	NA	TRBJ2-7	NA	CASSTGVDEQYF	TGTGCCAGCAGTACGGGGGTAGACGAGCAGTACTTC
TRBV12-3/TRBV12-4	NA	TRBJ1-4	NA	CASTPGQSNEKLFF	TGTGCCAGCACCCCGGGGCAGTCCAATGAAAAACTGTTTTTT
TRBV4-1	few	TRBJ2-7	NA	CASSLSVEGSYEQYF	TGCGCCAGCAGCCTCTCGGTGGAGGGCTCCTACGAGCAGTACTTC
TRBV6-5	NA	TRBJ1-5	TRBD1	CASSETGADQPQHF	TGTGCCAGCAGTGAGACAGGGGCCGATCAGCCCCAGCATTTT
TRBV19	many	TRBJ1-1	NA	CASSIVRGTEAFF	TGTGCCAGTAGTATAGTTCGCGGCACTGAAGCTTTCTTT
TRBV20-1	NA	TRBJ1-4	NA	CSASLAGGREKLFF	TGCAGTGCTAGTCTAGCGGGGGGACGTGAAAAACTGTTTTTT